This TCR beta chain was obtained from a study of blood T cell repertoires in COVID-19. About the research overall: From the United States, Italy and Spain came samples of acute and convalescent COVID-19. Sources were T cells, B-cell-depleted T cells, or PBMCs; the material itself was cDNA or gDNA.

Study processing details: Estimation of nucleated cell counts was performed using reference gene primer amplification. Profiled with immunoSEQ multiplex PCR; TCRdb holds only in-frame clones, not every one. For V, J and clone size, that table is used; D and trimming come from the DNA. The table records about 50,000 clones, 70% to 90% of them present only once. Trimming cost V 5 bases and J 3 bases; bases outside gene matches: 11. This CDR3 has 17 amino acids. Germline V gene data show CDR1 as MDHEN and CDR2 as SYDVKM. Sequences were obtained from peripheral blood. The genes are TRBV28 and TRBJ1-2; 11 bases are a match to TRBD1. The TCR was taken from a human donor in a cohort sampled during active COVID-19. The donor label of this sample is uncertain. The CDR3 DNA sequence: TGTGCCAGCAGTATGACCGGGACAGGGGGAAGGCACTATGGCTACACCTTC. Its protein is CASSMTGTGGRHYGYTF.